The clone carrying this T cell receptor (beta chain) came up once. Original processing methods: Estimates of nucleated cell counts were drawn from the amplification of reference gene primers. Only in-frame clones appear in the TCRdb table, and some are missing; sequencing was by immunoSEQ multiplex PCR. V and J calls and clone size come straight from that table; D and trimming were deduced from the DNA. The sample yields around 140,000 clones, roughly 69% seen once. The germline gives CDR1 MNHEY, CDR2 SVGAGI. This CDR3 spans 13 amino acids. V lost 1 base and J 7 bases, leaving 7 bases between the germline ends. The record originates from a study of blood T cell repertoires in COVID-19. Study as a whole: COVID-19 samples from acute and convalescent phases originated in the United States, Italy and Spain. T cells, B-cell-depleted T cells, or PBMCs provided the cDNA or gDNA that served as material.

The gene calls are TRBV6-5 and TRBJ1-4; no clear D. This TCR derives from a woman in her seventies with acute or convalescent COVID-19. The sample consisted of peripheral blood. This CDR3 is CASSYWGGEKLFF. CDR3 nucleotides: TGTGCCAGCAGTTACTGGGGAGGTGAAAAACTGTTTTTT.